This T cell receptor (beta chain) comes out of a study of technical replicates of blood from a handful of donors. Libraries were prepared by immunoSEQ multiplex PCR; TCRdb keeps only in-frame clonotypes and omits some of them. Of tens of thousands of clones listed, about nine tenths are singletons. The sequenced material came from T cells isolated from PBMCs. The clonotype comes from a human donor in good health. Some clones in this sample may be carry-over from other donors' samples.

The DNA of the CDR3 is TGCGCCAGCAGCCAAGTGATAGCCAGCCCTAACACCGGGGAGCTGTTTTTT. Its protein product is CASSQVIASPNTGELFF. The rearrangement joins TRBV4-1 to TRBJ2-2, with D unresolved. This CDR3 spans 17 amino acids. Between the trimmed V and J ends, which lost 1 base and 2 bases, there was a span of 14 bases. Germline-derived CDR1 and CDR2 are MGHRA and YSYEKL.